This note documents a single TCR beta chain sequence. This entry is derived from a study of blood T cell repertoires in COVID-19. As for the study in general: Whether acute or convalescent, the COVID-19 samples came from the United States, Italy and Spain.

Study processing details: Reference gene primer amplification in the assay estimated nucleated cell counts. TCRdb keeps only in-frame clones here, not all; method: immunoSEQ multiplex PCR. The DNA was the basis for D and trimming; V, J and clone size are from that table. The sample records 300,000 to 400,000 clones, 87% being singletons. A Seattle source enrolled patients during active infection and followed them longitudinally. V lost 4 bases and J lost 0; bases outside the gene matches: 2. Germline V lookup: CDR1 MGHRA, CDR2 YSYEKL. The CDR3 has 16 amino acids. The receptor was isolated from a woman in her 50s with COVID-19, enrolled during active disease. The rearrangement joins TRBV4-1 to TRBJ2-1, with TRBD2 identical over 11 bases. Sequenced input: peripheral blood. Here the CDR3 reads CASSRTSGGSYNEQFF. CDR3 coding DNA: TGCGCCAGCAGCCGCACTAGCGGGGGCTCCTACAATGAGCAGTTCTTC.